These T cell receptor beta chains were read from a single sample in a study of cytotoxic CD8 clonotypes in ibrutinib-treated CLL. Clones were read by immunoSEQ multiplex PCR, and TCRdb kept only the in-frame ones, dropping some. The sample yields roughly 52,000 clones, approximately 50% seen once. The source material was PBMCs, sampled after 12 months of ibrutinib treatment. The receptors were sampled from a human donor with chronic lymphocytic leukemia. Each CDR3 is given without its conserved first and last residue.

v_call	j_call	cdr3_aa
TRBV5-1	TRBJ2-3	ASSLAWDFLTDTQY
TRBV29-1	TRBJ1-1	SVQGQMNTEAF
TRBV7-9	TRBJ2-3	ASSLGSGSTDTQY
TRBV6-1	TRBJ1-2	ASRQQGAKGYT
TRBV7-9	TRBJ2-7	ASSAGTGGWEQY
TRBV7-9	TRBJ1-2	ASSPSMAGGREGLGYT
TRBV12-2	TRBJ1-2	ASRLDGNYGYT
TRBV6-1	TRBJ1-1	ASSVASGKAF
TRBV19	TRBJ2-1	ASSISPGTSGSSYNEQF
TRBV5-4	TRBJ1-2	ASSGGQAPGYGYT
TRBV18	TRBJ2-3	ASSPDLGQGAN
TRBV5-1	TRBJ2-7	ASRLGQGGEQY
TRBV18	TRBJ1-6	ASSTGQGKSPLH
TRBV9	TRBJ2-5	ASSPTGTEQQETQY
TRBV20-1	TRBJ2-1	SAMAFNEQF
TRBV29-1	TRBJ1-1	STKMGGMGTEAF
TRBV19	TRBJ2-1	ASSIRTSGTYNEQF
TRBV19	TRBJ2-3	ASSITGGGTDTQY
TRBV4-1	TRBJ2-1	ASSQVLGNEQF
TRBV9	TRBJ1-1	ASSLDRDTEAF
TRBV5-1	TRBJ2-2	ASRHGTGETGELF
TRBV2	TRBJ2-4	ASSEAGHLH
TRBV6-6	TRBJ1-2	ASSYSGQSHYGYT
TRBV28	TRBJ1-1	ASRPGRAEAF
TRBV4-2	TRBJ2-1	ASSHLLVERDEQF
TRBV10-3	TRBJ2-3	AISEATGGDTQY
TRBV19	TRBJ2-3	ASLAGGNLDGDTQY
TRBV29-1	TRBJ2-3	SVAGEGLTDTQY
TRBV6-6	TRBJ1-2	ASMGQTLYGYT
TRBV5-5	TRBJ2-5	ASNFDPGLAGSH
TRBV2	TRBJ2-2	ASSWAGGYGELF
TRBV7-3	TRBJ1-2	ASSLLVGEGAGYT
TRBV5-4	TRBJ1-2	ASSSTMDYT
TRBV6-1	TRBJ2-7	ASRVDTTYEQY
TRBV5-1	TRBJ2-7	ASTTSGSYEQY
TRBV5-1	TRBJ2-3	ASSPDRPTDTQY
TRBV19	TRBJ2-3	ASSRTDTQY
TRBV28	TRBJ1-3	ASSVGNTIY
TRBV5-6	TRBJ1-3	ASSSDSRITSSGNTIY
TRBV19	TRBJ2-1	ASSIGQGSRWSYNEQF
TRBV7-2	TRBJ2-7	ASSLAGERSYEQY
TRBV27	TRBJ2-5	ASRVAGGETQY
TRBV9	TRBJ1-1	ASSPLIGGGTEAF
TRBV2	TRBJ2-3	ASSRLAASTDTQY
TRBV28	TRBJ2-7	ASSLLVLEQY